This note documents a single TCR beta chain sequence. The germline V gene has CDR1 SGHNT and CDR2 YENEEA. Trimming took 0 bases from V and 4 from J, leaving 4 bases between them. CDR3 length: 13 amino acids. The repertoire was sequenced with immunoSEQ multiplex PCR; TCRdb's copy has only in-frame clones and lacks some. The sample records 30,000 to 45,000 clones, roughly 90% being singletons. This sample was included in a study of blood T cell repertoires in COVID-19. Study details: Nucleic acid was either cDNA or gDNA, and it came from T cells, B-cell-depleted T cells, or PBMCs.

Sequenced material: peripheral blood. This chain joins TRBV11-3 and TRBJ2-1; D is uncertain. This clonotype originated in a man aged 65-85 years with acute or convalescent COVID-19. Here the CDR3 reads CASSLDLYNEQFF. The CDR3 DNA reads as TGTGCCAGCAGCTTAGATCTTTACAATGAGCAGTTCTTC. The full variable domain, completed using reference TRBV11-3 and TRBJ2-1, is EAGVVQSPRYKIIEKKQPVAFWCNPISGHNTLYWYLQNLGQGPELLIRYENEEAVDDSQLPKDRFSAERLKGVDSTLKIQPAELGDSAVYLCASSLDLYNEQFFGPGTRLTVL.